This TCR beta chain was recorded in a study of PD-1 blockade in classical Hodgkin lymphoma. Exposure to brentuximab vedotin varied, and each patient had relapsed following autologous stem cell transplantation. Notes on the study in general: Healthy donors reportedly exceeded newly diagnosed patients in baseline TCR diversity. Baseline diversity was lower in partial responders and progressors than complete responders. The CD4+ diversity rise by C4D1 was clearest in complete responders.

The J segment lost 7 bases and the V segment lost 0 bases, leaving 7 bases of the junction unmatched. CDR3 length equals 15 residues. The germline V gene has CDR1 SGHNT and CDR2 YYREEE (reference sequence). Sequenced by immunoSEQ multiplex PCR; TCRdb stores in-frame clones only, minus some. The sample lists 90,000 to 130,000 clones, 89% occurring once. Concerning this clone itself: Its antigen is as yet unknown.

The chain couples TRBV5-4 to TRBJ2-1, with 7 nucleotides matching TRBD1. The TCR was taken from a human donor with classical Hodgkin lymphoma. The sequences come from peripheral blood mononuclear cells (PBMCs), collected before the second cycle of nivolumab. This chain's CDR3 is CASSLERTGPNEQFF. The CDR3 nucleotides read TGTGCCAGCAGCTTGGAGAGGACAGGCCCTAATGAGCAGTTCTTC.